The 25 T cell receptor beta chains reported below all come from one sample, sequenced in a study of T cell changes during pregnancy in multiple sclerosis. Here immunoSEQ multiplex PCR was the method, and the copy in TCRdb shows in-frame clones only, minus some. The repertoire holds 66,000 or so clones, with roughly 91% as singletons. Sequenced here: CD8+ T cells from peripheral blood mononuclear cells, sampled before pregnancy. Source of these receptors: a female donor with multiple sclerosis, enrolled in a pregnancy study.

This clone was counted a single time. The V and J genes are TRBV27 and TRBJ2-1, with TRBD2 as a possible D gene (7 bases). CDR1 and CDR2 (germline): MNHEY, SMNVEV (reference sequence). The CDR3 consists of 20 residues. V lost 6 bases and J lost 6, with 33 bases in between. CDR3 sequence: CASRAFSGSAVGGGTNEQFF. The CDR3 nucleotides read TGTGCCAGCAGGGCCTTTAGTGGGTCCGCCGTAGGGGGGGGGACCAATGAGCAGTTCTTC.

The chain recombines TRBV19 with TRBJ2-7; 10 bases map to TRBD2. The CDR3 length is 14 residues. V dropped 4 bases and J dropped 4; count of bases not matched to a gene: 4. Germline CDR1 is LNHDA and CDR2 is SQIVND (reference sequence). The CDR3 is CASSTSGGAYEQYF. The CDR3 region has the DNA TGTGCCAGTAGTACCAGCGGGGGGGCTTACGAGCAGTACTTC. Variable domain in full (rest from reference TRBV19 and TRBJ2-7): DGGITQSPKYLFRKEGQNVTLSCEQNLNHDAMYWYRQDPGQGLRLIYYSQIVNDFQKGDIAEGYSVSREKKESFPLTVTSAQKNPTAFYLCASSTSGGAYEQYFGPGTRLTVT.

This clone appeared once. The rearrangement links TRBV7-8 to TRBJ2-2, with 10 bases lining up with TRBD1. V lost 4 bases to trimming and J lost 5 bases; unmatched junction nucleotides: 13. The CDR3 spans 18 residues. Per the germline V gene, CDR1 is SGHVS and CDR2 is FQNEAQ. CDR3 sequence reads: CASSSPGTGAARTGELFF. The CDR3 coding sequence is TGTGCCAGCAGCTCACCCGGGACAGGGGCCGCTCGGACCGGGGAGCTGTTTTTT.

This sequence joins TRBV2 and TRBJ1-1; D not resolved. The CDR3 extends over 12 amino acids. V was shortened by 5 bases and J by 3 bases, with 7 bases between the two germline ends. The germline CDR1 and CDR2 sequences are SNHLY and FYNNEI. CDR3 residues: CASSPPYTEAFF. As DNA, the CDR3 is TGTGCCAGCAGTCCTCCCTACACTGAAGCTTTCTTT.

This chain links TRBV6-6 with TRBJ1-1; D may be TRBD1 (5 bases). Per germline, CDR1 MNHNY and CDR2 SVGAGI (reference sequence). Trimming removed 4 bases at V and 1 base at J, with 16 bases between. CDR3 length: 16 amino acids. For the CDR3, the DNA is TGTGCCAGCAGTTGGGATACGGAGGGGCCGAACACTGAAGCTTTCTTT. Protein: CASSWDTEGPNTEAFF.

In DNA form, the CDR3 reads TGCGCCAGCAGTTCGGGGACAGATCACTACGAGCAGTACTTC. This codes for CASSSGTDHYEQYF. The chain employs TRBV5-1 and TRBJ2-7; 7 nucleotides agree with TRBD1. The CDR3 spans 14 residues. Germline CDR1 is SGHRS and CDR2 is YFSETQ. J was trimmed by 3 bases and V by 5 bases; bases with no gene match: 8.

A remark on this clone: Other DNA sequences within the sample encode an identical CDR3. The gene calls are TRBV5-1 and TRBJ2-7, with 8 bases lining up with TRBD1. V gave up 4 bases and J gave up 1 base; unmatched junction bases: 4. CDR3 length: 14 residues. CDR1 is SGHRS and CDR2 is YFSETQ in the germline V gene. The CDR3, as DNA: TGCGCCAGCAGCGACGGACAGGGTTCCTACGAGCAGTACTTC. It is translated as CASSDGQGSYEQYF.

This rearrangement joins TRBV15 to TRBJ2-3; 14 bases are shared with TRBD2. CDR1 LNHNV and CDR2 YYDKDF come from the germline V gene (reference sequence). This CDR3 is 17 amino acids long. Trimming cost V 0 bases and J 8 bases; bases outside gene matches: 7. The CDR3 loop reads CATSRDRLAGGPGTQYF. CDR3 bases: TGTGCCACCAGCAGAGATCGACTAGCGGGGGGGCCGGGTACGCAGTATTTT.

The chain combines TRBV2 with TRBJ1-4, with D possibly matching TRBD1 (6 bases). The CDR3 runs 11 residues. Trimming shortened V by 7 bases and J by 11 bases, and 11 bases separated the two germline ends. CDR1 and CDR2 from the germline V gene are SNHLY and FYNNEI. The CDR3 coding sequence is TGTGCCAGCAAGGGGGTTTGGAAACTGTTTTTT. Translation: CASKGVWKLFF.

V and J are TRBV2 and TRBJ1-3; maybe TRBD1 (5 bases). CDR1 and CDR2 from the germline V gene are SNHLY and FYNNEI. Trimming cost V 4 bases and J 3 bases, with 7 bases left between them. The CDR3 covers 13 residues. The CDR3 protein is CASSGGFGNTIYF. The CDR3 nucleotides are TGTGCCAGCAGTGGGGGCTTTGGAAACACCATATATTTT.

This clone was detected only once. The chain employs TRBV5-6 and TRBJ2-2; weak D call: TRBD1 (7 bases). Looked up from germline, CDR1 is SGHDT and CDR2 is YYEEEE. The germline V and J ends were trimmed by 6 bases and 4 bases, with 19 bases remaining between them. This CDR3 is 16 amino acids long. CDR3 bases: TGTGCCAGCACCCCCCGGGAGAGGGGGCGCACCGGGGAGCTGTTTTTT. Amino acid sequence: CASTPRERGRTGELFF.

This chain uses TRBV5-1 with TRBJ1-1; no definite D call. The V end was cut by 3 bases, the J end by 11 bases, with 23 bases between. Germline V gene lookup returns CDR1 SGHRS and CDR2 YFSETQ. The CDR3 is made up of 15 amino acids. The CDR3 here is CASSSPGQTLTRAFF. DNA for the CDR3: TGCGCCAGCAGCTCTCCGGGCCAAACCTTGACTAGGGCTTTCTTT.

This clone was counted a single time. The chain employs TRBV6-1 and TRBJ1-2; D unresolved. Trimming pared 3 bases from V and 3 bases from J, leaving 11 bases between. Germline V CDR1 and CDR2: MNHNS, SASEGT. This CDR3 contains 14 residues. As DNA, the CDR3 is TGTGCCAGCAGTGACCCGGGAGGCGACTATGGCTACACCTTC. Its protein product is CASSDPGGDYGYTF.

The V and J genes are TRBV5-1 and TRBJ2-3; 10 bases are a match to TRBD2. The germline V gene encodes CDR1 SGHRS and CDR2 YFSETQ. The CDR3 runs 20 residues. V trimming: 2 bases; J trimming: 4 bases; junction bases outside the gene matches: 19. As DNA, the CDR3 is TGCGCCAGCAGCTTTTGGCTAGCGGGGGCCCTAATACAGAATTCAGATACGCAGTATTTT. Protein: CASSFWLAGALIQNSDTQYF.

CDR3 residues: CASSLSQLYTGELFF. The CDR3 DNA sequence: TGTGCCAGCAGCTTATCACAGCTATACACCGGGGAGCTGTTTTTT. The gene calls are TRBV7-8 and TRBJ2-2; D unresolved. Looked up from germline, CDR1 is SGHVS and CDR2 is FQNEAQ. The CDR3 consists of 15 residues. V lost 2 bases and J lost 3, with 10 bases in between.

This chain connects TRBV18 to TRBJ2-7, with a possible D match to TRBD2 (5 bases). Germline V gives CDR1 KGHSH, CDR2 LQKENI. This CDR3 spans 15 amino acids. The V gene lost 5 bases and the J gene lost 0 bases, with 14 bases spanning the gap. The DNA for the CDR3 is TGTGCCAGCTCATCCCAGGACGGAGGCTCCTACGAGCAGTACTTC. The encoded protein is CASSSQDGGSYEQYF.

CDR3 sequence (DNA): TGTGCCAGCAGCCCCTCCCCTCCTAGCGGGGGGGCCCCCGAGCAGTACTTC. This gives the protein CASSPSPPSGGAPEQYF. The chain combines TRBV5-5 with TRBJ2-7, with 12 bases matching TRBD2. Germline lookup yields CDR1 SGHKS and CDR2 YYEKEE (reference sequence). CDR3 length: 17 amino acids. V shed 4 bases and J 6 bases; nucleotides not matched to a gene: 14.

The chain combines TRBV27 with TRBJ2-3, with 9 nucleotides matching TRBD2. Per the germline V gene, CDR1 is MNHEY and CDR2 is SMNVEV (reference sequence). CDR3 length: 16 amino acids. V lost 2 bases and J lost 3; bases outside the gene matches: 6. The CDR3 is CASSLGGGGWTDTQYF. The CDR3 nucleotides are TGTGCCAGCAGTTTAGGCGGGGGGGGGTGGACAGATACGCAGTATTTT.

The chain carries TRBV27 and TRBJ1-5; perhaps TRBD1 as D (5 bases). Germline values: CDR1 MNHEY, CDR2 SMNVEV (reference sequence). The CDR3 has 16 residues. Trimming removed 5 bases from V and 3 bases from J, with 17 bases in between. CDR3 coding DNA: TGTGCCAGCAGTCCATCCGTCGGGGGGAACAATCAGCCCCAGCATTTT. Residues: CASSPSVGGNNQPQHF.

The J gene is TRBJ2-7, the V gene TRBV5-6; D perhaps matches TRBD1 (6 bases). Germline CDR1 SGHDT, CDR2 YYEEEE. This CDR3 is 13 amino acids long. The germline V and J ends were trimmed by 1 base and 1 base, with 6 bases remaining between them. CDR3 in amino acids: CASSLQGSYEQYF. The CDR3 DNA reads as TGTGCCAGCAGCTTGCAGGGGTCCTACGAGCAGTACTTC.

The chain recombines TRBV19 with TRBJ2-3, with D possibly TRBD2 on 7 matching bases. The V gene's germline CDR1 is LNHDA and CDR2 SQIVND (reference sequence). With 5 bases removed from V and 4 bases from J, the gap between germline ends came to 19 bases. CDR3 length equals 16 residues. The CDR3, as DNA: TGTGCCAGTAGTCCCACTTTAGGGGGGGGCGCAGATACGCAGTATTTT. Its protein product is CASSPTLGGGADTQYF. The full variable domain, rest sourced from reference TRBV19 and TRBJ2-3, is DGGITQSPKYLFRKEGQNVTLSCEQNLNHDAMYWYRQDPGQGLRLIYYSQIVNDFQKGDIAEGYSVSREKKESFPLTVTSAQKNPTAFYLCASSPTLGGGADTQYFGPGTRLTVL.

The chain recombines TRBV4-1 with TRBJ2-7, with 7 bases aligning to TRBD2. Trimming at V came to 1 base and at J to 5 bases, leaving 5 bases not matched to a gene. The germline V gene has CDR1 MGHRA and CDR2 YSYEKL. The CDR3 has 14 residues. CDR3 coding DNA: TGCGCCAGCAGCCAAGGACTAGCTCTGAACGAGCAGTACTTC. Translation gives CASSQGLALNEQYF.

With respect to this clone: Other nucleotide sequences in the sample specify the same CDR3. The V gene is TRBV5-6, the J gene TRBJ2-1; 7 positions agree with TRBD2. The CDR3 has 14 amino acids. The trim removed 0 bases at V and 4 bases at J, leaving 1 base unmatched. Per the germline V gene, CDR1 is SGHDT and CDR2 is YYEEEE. CDR3 coding DNA: TGTGCCAGCAGCTTGGGGCGGGGGTACAATGAGCAGTTCTTC. It translates to CASSLGRGYNEQFF.

J is TRBJ1-2 and V is TRBV11-2; tentatively, D is TRBD1 (6 bases). Germline lookup yields CDR1 SGHAT and CDR2 FQNNGV. Trimming took off 6 bases at V and 1 base at J, with 9 bases between the two ends. CDR3 length: 13 amino acids. Here the CDR3 DNA reads TGTGCCAGCAGGGGGACAAGTAACTATGGCTACACCTTC. It translates to CASRGTSNYGYTF.

The rearrangement links TRBV4-2 to TRBJ2-1; 12 bases align to TRBD2. Per germline, CDR1 LGHNA and CDR2 YNFKEQ. The CDR3 sequence is 17 residues long. V lost 3 bases, J lost 8 bases, and 11 bases stayed unmatched. Here the CDR3 DNA reads TGTGCCAGCAGCCAGGGCGCTAGCGGGGGGGCTGTCGATGAGCAGTTCTTC. This codes for CASSQGASGGAVDEQFF.